This T cell receptor beta chain originates from a study of cytomegalovirus exposure and HLA in healthy donors. V shed 4 bases, J shed 11 bases, and the junction held 16 bases outside the gene matches. There are 16 residues in the CDR3. CDR1 is SGHRS, CDR2 YFSETQ, per germline. The PCR made use of 60 Vbeta and 13 Jbeta primers. The assay was immunoSEQ multiplex PCR, and TCRdb's table has in-frame clones only and misses some. The repertoire consists of about 190,000 clones, with just under 75% occurring once and the leading ten covering 2.5% to 3.5%. Broader study findings: Earlier findings revealed that most TCR beta V segments proved productive either about 87% or about 30% of the time.

This clone was seen a single time. Its antigen is not identified. Input material: PBMCs. V usage is TRBV5-1 and J usage is TRBJ2-5, with 11 bases lining up with TRBD2. This receptor was taken from a woman aged 25 to 39 in good health and CMV-seropositive. The CDR3 loop is CASSTNSGLAATEQYF. Written as DNA, the CDR3 is TGCGCCAGCAGCACGAACTCGGGACTAGCGGCTACGGAGCAGTACTTC.